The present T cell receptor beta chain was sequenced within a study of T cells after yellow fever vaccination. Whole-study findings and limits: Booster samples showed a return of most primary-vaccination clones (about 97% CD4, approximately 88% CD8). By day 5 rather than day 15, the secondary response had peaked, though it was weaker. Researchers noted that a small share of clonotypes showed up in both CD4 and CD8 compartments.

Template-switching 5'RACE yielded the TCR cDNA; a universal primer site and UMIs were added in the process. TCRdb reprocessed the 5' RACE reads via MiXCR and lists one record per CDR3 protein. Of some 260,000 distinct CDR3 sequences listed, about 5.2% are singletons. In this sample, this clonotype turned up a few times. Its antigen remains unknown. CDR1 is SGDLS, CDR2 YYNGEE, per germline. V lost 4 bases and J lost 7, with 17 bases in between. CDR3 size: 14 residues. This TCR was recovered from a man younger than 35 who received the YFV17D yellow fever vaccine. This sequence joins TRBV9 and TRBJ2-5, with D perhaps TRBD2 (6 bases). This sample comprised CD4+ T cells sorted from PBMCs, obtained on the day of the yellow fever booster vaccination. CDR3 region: CASSPHGGAGTQYF. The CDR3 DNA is TGTGCCAGCAGCCCCCACGGGGGAGCGGGGACCCAGTACTTC.